Listed below are T cell receptor beta chains from one sample, sequenced in a study of blood T cell repertoires in COVID-19. Sequencing used immunoSEQ multiplex PCR; TCRdb keeps in-frame clones, though not all of them. The sample carries 110,000 to 150,000 clones, approximately 80% recorded once. The sequenced material came from peripheral blood. The source of these receptors is a woman aged 45-60 years with acute or convalescent COVID-19. Both conserved end residues are part of each CDR3. Each record gives: clone size, V gene, D gene, J gene, CDR3 protein, CDR3 DNA. The D gene is left open where the match is weak. Clone size is given for some rows only: seen once, a few or many times, or a class if the clone is expanded.

.,TRBV5-1,TRBD2,TRBJ2-5,CASSIGTSGEETQYF,TGCGCCAGCAGCATTGGGACTAGCGGGGAGGAGACCCAGTACTTC
.,TRBV19,.,TRBJ2-3,CASSIRVADTQYF,TGTGCCAGTAGTATCCGGGTAGCAGATACGCAGTATTTT
.,TRBV12-3/TRBV12-4,.,TRBJ1-6,CASGGGSNSPLHF,TGTGCCAGCGGTGGGGGGTCAAATTCACCCCTCCACTTT
.,TRBV13,.,TRBJ2-3,CASSLRMDNTDTQYF,TGTGCCAGCAGCTTACGCATGGACAACACAGATACGCAGTATTTT
.,TRBV6-5,.,TRBJ1-1,CASSYSSPWGVLAFF,TGTGCCAGCAGTTACTCCTCCCCCTGGGGCGTGTTGGCTTTCTTT
.,TRBV14,.,TRBJ1-6,CASSQRGSAPNSPLHF,TGTGCCAGCAGCCAAAGGGGGTCTGCCCCAAATTCACCCCTCCACTTT
.,TRBV7-8,.,TRBJ2-7,CASSFGGTPYEQYF,TGTGCCAGCAGCTTCGGTGGGACTCCCTACGAGCAGTACTTC
.,TRBV7-3,.,TRBJ2-5,CASSSTGPEETQYF,TGTGCCAGCAGCTCGACAGGCCCCGAAGAGACCCAGTACTTC
.,TRBV18,TRBD1,TRBJ2-2,CASSPTTGAGELFF,TGTGCCAGCTCACCCACAACAGGGGCCGGGGAGCTGTTTTTT
.,TRBV7-2,TRBD1,TRBJ1-2,CASSGDAGTGASGYTF,TGTGCCAGCAGCGGAGACGCAGGGACAGGCGCTTCTGGCTACACCTTC
.,TRBV30,.,TRBJ1-2,CACSSTGGDGYTF,TGTGCCTGTTCCTCGACCGGGGGAGACGGCTACACCTTC
.,TRBV28,.,TRBJ1-2,CASRLAGEGYGYTF,TGTGCCAGCAGGCTCGCGGGGGAGGGCTATGGCTACACCTTC
.,TRBV6-2/TRBV6-3,.,TRBJ1-2,CASSYRGGYTF,TGTGCCAGCAGTTATCGGGGTGGCTACACCTTC
.,TRBV19,TRBD1,TRBJ2-6,CASSFQGANGANVLTF,TGTGCCAGTAGTTTTCAGGGGGCGAATGGGGCCAACGTCCTGACTTTC
.,TRBV5-1,TRBD1,TRBJ1-1,CASGIQGATEAFF,TGCGCCAGTGGGATACAGGGGGCCACTGAAGCTTTCTTT
.,TRBV5-1,.,TRBJ2-1,CASSLVAGPSDNEQFF,TGCGCCAGCAGCTTGGTTGCGGGACCTTCCGACAATGAGCAGTTCTTC
.,TRBV10-1,TRBD1,TRBJ1-2,CASSDLTRGVGYGYTF,TGCGCCAGCAGTGACCTGACCAGGGGGGTCGGGTATGGCTACACCTTC
.,TRBV3-1/TRBV3-2,TRBD1,TRBJ1-5,CASSPQTGGNQPQHF,TGTGCCAGCAGCCCCCAGACAGGGGGCAATCAGCCCCAGCATTTT
.,TRBV5-6,TRBD2,TRBJ2-4,CASSLTRLAGRNQNIQYF,TGTGCCAGCAGCTTGACGCGACTAGCGGGGCGTAACCAAAACATTCAGTACTTC
.,TRBV9,.,TRBJ1-3,CASSVTQGGRNTIYF,TGTGCCAGCAGCGTGACACAGGGAGGGAGAAACACCATATATTTT
.,TRBV9,TRBD2,TRBJ2-5,CASSVTAGGGTQYF,TGTGCCAGCAGCGTAACAGCGGGAGGGGGGACCCAGTACTTC
.,TRBV7-8,.,TRBJ2-3,CASSTPRGRGTDTQYF,TGTGCCAGCAGCACGCCGCGGGGGCGGGGCACAGATACGCAGTATTTT
many,TRBV10-3,TRBD1,TRBJ2-3,CAISELGQAPDTQYF,TGTGCCATCAGTGAGTTGGGACAGGCGCCAGATACGCAGTATTTT
.,TRBV24-1,.,TRBJ2-1,CATSDSDKYEQFF,TGTGCCACCAGTGACTCCGACAAATACGAGCAGTTCTTC
once,TRBV6-5,TRBD1,TRBJ2-7,CASKVTTGASYEQYF,TGTGCCAGCAAAGTGACGACAGGGGCGTCCTACGAGCAGTACTTC
once,TRBV9,.,TRBJ1-6,CASSVEGNNSPLHF,TGTGCCAGCAGCGTCGAGGGTAATAATTCACCCCTCCACTTT
.,TRBV19,TRBD1,TRBJ1-2,CASSNPGTGFYGYTF,TGTGCCAGTAGTAACCCGGGGACAGGCTTTTATGGCTACACCTTC
.,TRBV19,.,TRBJ2-1,CASSLQDGNEQFF,TGTGCCAGTAGTCTACAGGACGGAAATGAGCAGTTCTTC
.,TRBV7-8,.,TRBJ1-4,CASSLGRDPGEAGEKLFF,TGTGCCAGCAGCTTAGGCCGGGACCCAGGAGAAGCGGGTGAAAAACTGTTTTTT